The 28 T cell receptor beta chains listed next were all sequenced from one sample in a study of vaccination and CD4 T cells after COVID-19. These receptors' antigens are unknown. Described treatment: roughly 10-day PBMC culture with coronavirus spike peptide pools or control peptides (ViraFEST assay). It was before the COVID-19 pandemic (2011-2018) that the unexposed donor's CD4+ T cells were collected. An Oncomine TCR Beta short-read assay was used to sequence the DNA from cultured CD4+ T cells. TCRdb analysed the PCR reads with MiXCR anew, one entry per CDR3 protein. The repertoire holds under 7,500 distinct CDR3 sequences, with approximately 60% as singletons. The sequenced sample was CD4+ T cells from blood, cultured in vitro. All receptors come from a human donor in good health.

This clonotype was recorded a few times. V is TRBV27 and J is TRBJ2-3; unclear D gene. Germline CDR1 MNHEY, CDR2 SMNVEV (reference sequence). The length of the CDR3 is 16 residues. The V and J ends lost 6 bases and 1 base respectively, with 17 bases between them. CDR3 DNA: TGTGCCAGCAGACTCACTTTCAGTTCCCGCACAGATACGCAGTATTTT. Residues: CASRLTFSSRTDTQYF.

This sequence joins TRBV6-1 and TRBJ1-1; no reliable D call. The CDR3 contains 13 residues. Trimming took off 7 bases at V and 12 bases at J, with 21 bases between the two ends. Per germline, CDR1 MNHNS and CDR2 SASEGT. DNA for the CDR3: TGTGCCAGCATTTCGGGATTACGTTTAGGAACTTTCTTT. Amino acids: CASISGLRLGTFF.

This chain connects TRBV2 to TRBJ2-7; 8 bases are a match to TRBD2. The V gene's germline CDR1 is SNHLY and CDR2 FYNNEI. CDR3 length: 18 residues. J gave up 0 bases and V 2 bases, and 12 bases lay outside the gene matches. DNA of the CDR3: TGTGCCAGCAGTGAATCGGTATCGCAGCGGGGGAGCTCCTACGAGCAGTACTTC. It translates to CASSESVSQRGSSYEQYF.

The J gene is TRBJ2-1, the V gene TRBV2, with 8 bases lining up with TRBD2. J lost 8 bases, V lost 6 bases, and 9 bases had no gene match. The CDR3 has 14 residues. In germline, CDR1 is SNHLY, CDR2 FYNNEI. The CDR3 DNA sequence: TGTGCCAGCAGATACTCCGGGGGGGAGGATGAGCAGTTCTTC. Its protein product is CASRYSGGEDEQFF.

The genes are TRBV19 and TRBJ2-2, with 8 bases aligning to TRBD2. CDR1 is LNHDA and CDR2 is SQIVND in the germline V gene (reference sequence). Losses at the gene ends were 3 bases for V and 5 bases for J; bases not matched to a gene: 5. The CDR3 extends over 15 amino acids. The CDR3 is CASSIGGAQTGELFF. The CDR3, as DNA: TGTGCCAGTAGTATCGGGGGGGCTCAAACCGGGGAGCTGTTTTTT.

CDR3 sequence (DNA): TGTGCCAGCAGCTTGGTCGGACAGGGGGTAGATGAAGCTTTCTTT. This gives the protein CASSLVGQGVDEAFF. This rearrangement joins TRBV5-6 to TRBJ1-1; 10 nucleotides agree with TRBD1. V was pared by 0 bases and J by 7 bases, with 6 bases of the junction left unmatched. Germline loops: CDR1 SGHDT, CDR2 YYEEEE. This CDR3 has 15 amino acids.

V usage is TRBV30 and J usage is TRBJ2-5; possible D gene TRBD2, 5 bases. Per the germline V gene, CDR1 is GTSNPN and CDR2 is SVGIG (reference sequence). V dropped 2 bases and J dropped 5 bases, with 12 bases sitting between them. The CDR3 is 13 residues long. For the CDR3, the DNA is TGTGCCTGGAGTCCGGGAAGGAGGGAGACCCAGTACTTC. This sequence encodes CAWSPGRRETQYF.

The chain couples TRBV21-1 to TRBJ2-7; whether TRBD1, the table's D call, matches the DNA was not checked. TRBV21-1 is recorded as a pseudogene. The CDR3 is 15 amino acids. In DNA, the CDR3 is TGTGCCAGCAGCAAAGCGTCCAGGGAACCCCACGAGCAGTACTTC. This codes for CASSKASREPHEQYF.

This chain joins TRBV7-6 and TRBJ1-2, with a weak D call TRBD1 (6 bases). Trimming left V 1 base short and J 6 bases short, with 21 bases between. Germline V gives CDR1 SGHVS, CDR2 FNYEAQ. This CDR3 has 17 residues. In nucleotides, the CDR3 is TGTGCCAGCAGCTTAGGGGTCCCACAGGGTACAAATGATGGCTACACCTTC. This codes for CASSLGVPQGTNDGYTF.

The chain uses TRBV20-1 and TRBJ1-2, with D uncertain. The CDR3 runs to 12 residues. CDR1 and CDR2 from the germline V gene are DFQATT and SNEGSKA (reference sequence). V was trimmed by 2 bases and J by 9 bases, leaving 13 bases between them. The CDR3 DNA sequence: TGCAGTGCTAGAAACAAGGAATTTAGCTACACCTTC. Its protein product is CSARNKEFSYTF.

This chain's CDR3 is CASSRITGGARNTEAFF. Written as DNA, the CDR3 is TGTGCCAGCAGCCGGATTACAGGGGGCGCGAGGAACACTGAAGCTTTCTTT. The chain uses TRBV12-3 or TRBV12-4 and TRBJ1-1; TRBD1 matches at 9 bases. There are 17 residues in the CDR3. With V trimmed by 6 bases and J by 1 base, 12 bases remained unmatched.

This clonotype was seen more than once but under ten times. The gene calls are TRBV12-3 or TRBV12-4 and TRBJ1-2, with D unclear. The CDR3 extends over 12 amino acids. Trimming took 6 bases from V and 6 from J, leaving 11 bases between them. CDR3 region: CASRRGTNGYTF. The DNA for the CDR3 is TGTGCCAGCAGGCGTGGAACTAATGGCTACACCTTC.

Here the CDR3 reads CAIRSDSPNTGELFF. The CDR3 nucleotides are TGTGCCATCAGAAGCGACAGTCCGAACACCGGGGAGCTGTTTTTT. V and J are TRBV10-3 and TRBJ2-2, with a tentative D call TRBD1 (5 bases). The germline CDR1 and CDR2 sequences are ENHRY and SYGVKD. This CDR3 is 15 amino acids long. Trimming shortened V by 6 bases and J by 0 bases, and 11 bases separated the two germline ends.

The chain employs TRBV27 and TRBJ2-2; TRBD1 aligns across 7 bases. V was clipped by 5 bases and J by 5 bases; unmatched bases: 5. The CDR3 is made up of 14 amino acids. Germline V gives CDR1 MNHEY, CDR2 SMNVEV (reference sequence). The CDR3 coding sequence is TGTGCCAGCAGTATCACACAGGGGACCGGGGAGCTGTTTTTT. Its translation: CASSITQGTGELFF.

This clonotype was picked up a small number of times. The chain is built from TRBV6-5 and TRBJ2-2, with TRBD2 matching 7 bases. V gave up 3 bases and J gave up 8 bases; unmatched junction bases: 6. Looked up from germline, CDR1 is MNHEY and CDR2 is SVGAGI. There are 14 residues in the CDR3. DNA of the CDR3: TGTGCCAGCAGTTATACGGGGGGAGCGGGGGAGCTGTTTTTT. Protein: CASSYTGGAGELFF.

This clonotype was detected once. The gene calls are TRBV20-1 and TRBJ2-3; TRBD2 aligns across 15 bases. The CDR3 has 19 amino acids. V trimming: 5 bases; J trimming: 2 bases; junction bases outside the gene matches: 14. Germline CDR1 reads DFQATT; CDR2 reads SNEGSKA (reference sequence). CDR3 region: CSAGKPGLAGGGYTDTQYF. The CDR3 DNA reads TGCAGTGCTGGAAAGCCGGGACTAGCGGGAGGTGGGTACACAGATACGCAGTATTTT.

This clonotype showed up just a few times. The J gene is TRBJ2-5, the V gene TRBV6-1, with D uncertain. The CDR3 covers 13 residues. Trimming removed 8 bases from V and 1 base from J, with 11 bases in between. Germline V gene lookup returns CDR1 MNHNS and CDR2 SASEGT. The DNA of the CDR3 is TGTGCCAGCGAGTACAGCCGCCAAGAGACCCAGTACTTC. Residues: CASEYSRQETQYF.

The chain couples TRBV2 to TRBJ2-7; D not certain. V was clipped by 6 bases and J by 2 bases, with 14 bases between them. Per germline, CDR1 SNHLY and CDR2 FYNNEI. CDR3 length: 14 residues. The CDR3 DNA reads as TGTGCCAGCAGGGTGGGTTGGGCAACCTACGAGCAGTACTTC. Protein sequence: CASRVGWATYEQYF.

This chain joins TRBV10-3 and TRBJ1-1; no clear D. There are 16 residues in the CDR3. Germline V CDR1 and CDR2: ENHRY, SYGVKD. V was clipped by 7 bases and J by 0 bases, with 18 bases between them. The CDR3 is CAITASSAPMNTEAFF. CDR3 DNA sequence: TGTGCCATCACGGCGTCCTCAGCTCCAATGAACACTGAAGCTTTCTTT.

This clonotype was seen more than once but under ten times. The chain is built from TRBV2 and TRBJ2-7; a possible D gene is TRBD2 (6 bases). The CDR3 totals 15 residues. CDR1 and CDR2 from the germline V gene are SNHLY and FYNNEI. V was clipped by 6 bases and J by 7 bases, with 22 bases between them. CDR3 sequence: CASSPMGGESGEQYF. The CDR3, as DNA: TGTGCCAGCAGCCCTATGGGCGGGGAGTCCGGAGAGCAGTACTTC.

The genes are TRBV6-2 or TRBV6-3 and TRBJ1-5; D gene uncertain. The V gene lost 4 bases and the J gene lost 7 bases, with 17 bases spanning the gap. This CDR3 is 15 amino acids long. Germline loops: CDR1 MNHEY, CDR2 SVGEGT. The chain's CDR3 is CASSSRRTPEQPQHF. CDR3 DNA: TGTGCCAGCAGTTCCCGACGGACCCCTGAGCAGCCCCAGCATTTT.

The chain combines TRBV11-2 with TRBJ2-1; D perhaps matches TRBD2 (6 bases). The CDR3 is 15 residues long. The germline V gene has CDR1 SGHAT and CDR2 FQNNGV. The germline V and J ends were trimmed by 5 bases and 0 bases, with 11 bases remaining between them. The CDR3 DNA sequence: TGTGCCAGCAGCCCCGGGACTTTCTCCTACAATGAGCAGTTCTTC. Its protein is CASSPGTFSYNEQFF. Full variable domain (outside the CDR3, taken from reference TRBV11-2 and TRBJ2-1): EAGVAQSPRYKIIEKRQSVAFWCNPISGHATLYWYQQILGQGPKLLIQFQNNGVVDDSQLPKDRFSAERLKGVDSTLKIQPAKLEDSAVYLCASSPGTFSYNEQFFGPGTRLTVL.

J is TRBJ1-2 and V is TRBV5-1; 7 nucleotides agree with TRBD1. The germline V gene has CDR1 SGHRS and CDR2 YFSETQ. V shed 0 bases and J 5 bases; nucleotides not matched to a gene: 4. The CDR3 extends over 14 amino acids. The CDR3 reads CASSLDRGGYGYTF. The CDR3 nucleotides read TGCGCCAGCAGCTTGGACAGGGGTGGGTATGGCTACACCTTC.

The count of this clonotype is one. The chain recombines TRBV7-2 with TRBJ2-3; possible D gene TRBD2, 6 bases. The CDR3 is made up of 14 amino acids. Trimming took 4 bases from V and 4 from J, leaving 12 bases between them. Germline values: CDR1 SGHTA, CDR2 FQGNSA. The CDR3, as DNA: TGTGCCAGCAGCTATGGCGGGACCGCAGATACGCAGTATTTT. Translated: CASSYGGTADTQYF.

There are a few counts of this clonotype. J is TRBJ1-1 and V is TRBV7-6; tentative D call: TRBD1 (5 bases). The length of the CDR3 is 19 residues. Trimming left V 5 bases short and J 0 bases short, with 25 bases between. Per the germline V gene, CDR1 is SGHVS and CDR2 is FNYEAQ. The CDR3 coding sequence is TGTGCCAGCAGCCGTAACCTCCCTAAGACAGCTATCATGAACACTGAAGCTTTCTTT. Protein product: CASSRNLPKTAIMNTEAFF.

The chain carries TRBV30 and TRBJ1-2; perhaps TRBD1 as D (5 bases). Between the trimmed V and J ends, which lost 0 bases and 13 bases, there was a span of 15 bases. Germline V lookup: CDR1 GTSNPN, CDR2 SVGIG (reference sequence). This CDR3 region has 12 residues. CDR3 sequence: CAWSVYWDGLTF. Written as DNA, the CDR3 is TGTGCCTGGAGTGTATATTGGGACGGCCTCACCTTC.

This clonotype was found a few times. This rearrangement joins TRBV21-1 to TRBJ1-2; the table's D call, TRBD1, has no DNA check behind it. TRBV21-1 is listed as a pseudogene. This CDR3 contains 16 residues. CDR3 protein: CASSPPTGARRYGYTF. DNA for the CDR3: TGTGCCAGCAGCCCCCCGACAGGGGCACGTCGGTATGGCTACACCTTC.

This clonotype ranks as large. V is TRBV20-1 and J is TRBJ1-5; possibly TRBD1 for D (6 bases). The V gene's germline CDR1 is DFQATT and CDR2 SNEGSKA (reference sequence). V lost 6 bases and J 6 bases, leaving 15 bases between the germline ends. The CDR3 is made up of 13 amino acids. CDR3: CSAETGSGQPQHF. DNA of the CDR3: TGCAGTGCGGAAACAGGGAGCGGTCAGCCCCAGCATTTT.